This entry describes one T cell receptor beta chain. No antigen is known for it. This sample stems from a study of Tregs in tolerant kidney transplant recipients. Study-level results: The small number of patients limits these findings pending further validation. This study did not directly address biological reproducibility.

Thawed PBMCs were FACS-sorted into unstimulated CD4+CD25+CD127- regulatory T cells, CD4+CD25- non-regulatory cells, CD4 and CD8 cells. Profiling relied on immunoSEQ multiplex PCR, and the TCRdb table lists in-frame clones only, not all of them. Seen here are 85,000 to 95,000 clones, about 92% observed once, and the top ten hold 4.5% to 5%. The CDR3 runs 17 residues. Trimming pared 1 base from V and 0 bases from J, leaving 17 bases between. The germline CDR1 and CDR2 sequences are SGHRS and YFSETQ. This chain connects TRBV5-1 to TRBJ2-7; D is undetermined. The sample comprised CD8+ T cells from blood. The sequence was collected from a human donor in good health. CDR3 sequence (DNA): TGCGCCAGCAGCTTGTCTCCCTCGGATTTTAGCTCCTACGAGCAGTACTTC. This sequence encodes CASSLSPSDFSSYEQYF.